This entry lists 30 T cell receptor beta chains sequenced from one sample in a study of Graves' ophthalmopathy and Graves' hyperthyroidism. Transcripts of RNA were the source for amplifying TCR beta CDR3 regions. First-round RT-PCR relied on HTBI primers, and a second-round multiplex PCR came next. TCRdb used MiXCR to reprocess the multiplex PCR reads, holding one entry per CDR3 protein. This table has approximately 540,000 distinct CDR3 sequences, approximately 37% appearing once. What was sequenced was peripheral blood or thyroid tissue (not recorded which). These receptors were obtained from an adult man with Graves' hyperthyroidism.

The sample holds many counts of this clonotype. The rearrangement joins TRBV5-4 to TRBJ1-2; D is possibly TRBD1 (6 bases). Germline V gene sequence: CDR1 SGHNT, CDR2 YYREEE (reference sequence). Trimming took 4 bases from V and 6 from J, leaving 16 bases between them. This CDR3 region has 14 residues. In nucleotides, the CDR3 is TGTGCCAGCAGCGTGACAGGCGCGGTAGATGGCTACACCTTC. It specifies CASSVTGAVDGYTF.

In the case of this clonotype: A much larger clone sits a single nucleotide away, making a read error possible. The J gene is TRBJ2-7, the V gene TRBV5-1; the D gene is possibly TRBD1 (5 bases). The CDR3 covers 13 residues. Germline CDR1 reads SGHRS; CDR2 reads YFSETQ. The V and J ends lost 5 bases and 0 bases respectively, with 9 bases between them. CDR3 nucleotides: TGCGCCAGCAGACCGACAGCCTCCTACGAGCAGTACTTC. It encodes CASRPTASYEQYF.

This clonotype was counted only a few times. The chain couples TRBV5-1 to TRBJ1-2; the D is unclear. The CDR3 has 13 residues. V dropped 1 base and J dropped 3 bases, with 7 bases sitting between them. CDR1 is SGHRS and CDR2 is YFSETQ in the germline V gene. This chain's CDR3 is CASSLFTDYGYTF. CDR3 nucleotides: TGCGCCAGCAGCTTGTTTACAGACTATGGCTACACCTTC.

Of note for this clonotype: This sequence may be a read error, since a much larger clone differs from it by one base. The conserved phenylalanine or tryptophan normally closing the CDR3 is absent here, so this likely arose from a read error. The gene calls are TRBV4-1 and TRBJ2-5, with D tentatively TRBD1 or TRBD2 (6 bases each). Germline V lookup: CDR1 MGHRA, CDR2 YSYEKL. The CDR3 is 16 residues long. The CDR3 here is CASSQDSGGTMRSQYS. CDR3 DNA: TGTGCCAGCAGCCAAGATTCTGGGGGGACAATGAGGTCCCAGTACTCC.

This chain joins TRBV3-1 and TRBJ2-5; 7 nucleotides agree with TRBD1. From germline, CDR1 is LGHDT and CDR2 YNNKEL (reference sequence). This CDR3 region has 16 residues. V lost 4 bases to trimming and J lost 7 bases; unmatched junction nucleotides: 15. CDR3 in amino acids: CASSPWRGGLVGTQYF. The CDR3 DNA is TGTGCCAGCAGCCCGTGGAGAGGGGGCCTTGTTGGGACCCAGTACTTC.

This clonotype came up many times. V is TRBV15 and J is TRBJ2-2, with TRBD1 identical over 10 bases. The length of the CDR3 is 15 residues. The germline gives CDR1 LNHNV, CDR2 YYDKDF (reference sequence). J lost 6 bases, V lost 0 bases, and 1 base had no gene match. The CDR3 loop is CATSREGTGAGELFF. The CDR3 nucleotides are TGTGCCACCAGCAGAGAAGGGACAGGGGCCGGGGAGCTGTTTTTT.

This clonotype has ten or more counts. The V call is TRBV12-3 or TRBV12-4, the J call TRBJ1-1; no clear D. Trimming left V 3 bases short and J 7 bases short, with 6 bases between. The CDR3 runs 11 residues. CDR3 loop: CASSLGSEAFF. The CDR3 DNA reads as TGTGCCAGCAGTTTGGGCAGTGAAGCTTTCTTT.

V and J are TRBV6-5 and TRBJ2-7, with 9 positions matching TRBD2. With 9 bases clipped from V and 4 bases from J, the junction kept 16 bases outside the gene matches. The CDR3 runs 16 residues. From germline, CDR1 is MNHEY and CDR2 SVGAGI. The CDR3 reads CASSLDRPLAGYEQYF. For the CDR3, the DNA is TGTGCCAGTTCACTCGATAGGCCCCTAGCGGGGTACGAGCAGTACTTC.

The CDR3 region has the DNA TGTGCCAGCAGCATCCGGGACAGGGAGGCCGGGGAGCTGTTTTTT. It codes for CASSIRDREAGELFF. The chain links TRBV11-2 to TRBJ2-2; 9 bases are shared with TRBD1. The CDR3 contains 15 residues. J lost 6 bases, V lost 5 bases, and 7 bases had no gene match. The germline V gene encodes CDR1 SGHAT and CDR2 FQNNGV.

This clonotype appeared once. The chain combines TRBV5-4 with TRBJ1-2, with D hard to call. V was pared by 3 bases and J by 1 base, with 10 bases between. CDR1 SGHNT and CDR2 YYREEE come from the germline V gene (reference sequence). This CDR3 contains 14 residues. CDR3 region: CASSYRRGNYGYTF. CDR3 nucleotides: TGTGCCAGCAGCTATCGGCGGGGTAACTATGGCTACACCTTC.

There are many counts of this clonotype. This chain links TRBV20-1 with TRBJ2-5; 10 nucleotides match TRBD2. The CDR3 covers 14 residues. The germline V gene encodes CDR1 DFQATT and CDR2 SNEGSKA (reference sequence). Germline trimming cut 4 bases from V and 2 bases from J; bases unmatched to any gene: 4. The CDR3 coding sequence is TGCAGTGCTACCCATAGCGGGGGGCAAGAGACCCAGTACTTC. Its translation is CSATHSGGQETQYF.

This CDR3 reads CASSLWPGEGQPQHF. As DNA, the CDR3 is TGTGCCAGCAGTTTATGGCCGGGGGAGGGTCAGCCCCAGCATTTT. This chain connects TRBV6-5 to TRBJ1-5; a weak D match, TRBD1 (5 bases). Trimming shortened V by 4 bases and J by 6 bases, and 16 bases separated the two germline ends. Germline V lookup: CDR1 MNHEY, CDR2 SVGAGI. The CDR3 extends over 15 amino acids.

Of note for this clonotype: A much larger clone differs by one base, so this may be a read error. This chain joins TRBV6-6 and TRBJ1-5; possibly TRBD1 for D (6 bases). Germline V gene sequence: CDR1 MNHNY, CDR2 SVGAGI (reference sequence). This CDR3 is 14 amino acids long. Trimming stripped 0 bases from V and 6 bases from J, with 9 bases between. CDR3 sequence (DNA): TGTGCCAGCAGTTACTCGGGGGGCATTCAGCCCCAGCATTTT. It encodes CASSYSGGIQPQHF.

This clonotype was observed many times. One junction end does not reproduce the germline sequence, and a read error may be involved. The chain joins TRBV2 to TRBJ1-1; tentative D call: TRBD1 (6 bases). Germline CDR1 and CDR2: SNHLY and FYNNEI. This CDR3 has 12 amino acids. This CDR3 reads CASSEARQAPGF. In DNA, the CDR3 is TGTGCCAGCAGTGAAGCCAGACAGGCCCCCGGATTT.

This clonotype has a count of ten or more. CDR3 loop: CASSRGTGELNTEAFF. The CDR3 DNA sequence: TGTGCCAGCAGCCGCGGGACAGGAGAACTGAACACTGAAGCTTTCTTT. The rearrangement joins TRBV7-8 to TRBJ1-1; TRBD1 matches at 8 bases. Per the germline V gene, CDR1 is SGHVS and CDR2 is FQNEAQ. The CDR3 consists of 16 residues. V shed 5 bases and J 0 bases; nucleotides not matched to a gene: 8.

There are many counts of this clonotype. The chain joins TRBV10-3 to TRBJ1-2, with 8 bases identical to TRBD1. CDR3 size: 14 residues. Trimming took 5 bases from V and 6 from J; bases not matched to a gene: 8. Germline V lookup: CDR1 ENHRY, CDR2 SYGVKD. CDR3 in amino acids: CAISLAGQANGYTF. CDR3 in DNA: TGTGCCATCAGTTTGGCGGGACAGGCGAATGGCTACACCTTC.

A few counts support this clonotype. The junction and the germline gene differ at one end; a read error may be behind it. V usage is TRBV15 and J usage is TRBJ2-6; maybe TRBD1 (5 bases). CDR3 size: 13 residues. Looked up from germline, CDR1 is LNHNV and CDR2 is YYDKDF (reference sequence). CDR3 in amino acids: CASSLEGANVLTF. The CDR3 coding sequence is TGTGCCAGCAGCTTGGAAGGGGCCAACGTCCTTACTTTC.

Ten or more counts support this clonotype. The chain carries TRBV20-1 and TRBJ2-7; 8 nucleotides agree with TRBD1. There are 13 residues in the CDR3. The V segment lost 3 bases and the J segment 5 bases; nucleotides outside the gene matches: 6. CDR1 DFQATT and CDR2 SNEGSKA come from the germline V gene (reference sequence). CDR3 region: CSASGDRGHEQYF. In DNA form, the CDR3 reads TGCAGTGCTAGTGGCGACAGGGGCCACGAGCAGTACTTC.

Many counts were recorded for this clonotype. V gene TRBV19 combines with J gene TRBJ2-5; 10 nucleotides match TRBD2. Germline CDR1 is LNHDA and CDR2 is SQIVND (reference sequence). The CDR3 length is 15 residues. The V segment lost 8 bases and the J segment 5 bases; nucleotides outside the gene matches: 11. The DNA of the CDR3 is TGTGCCAGTGCGCCCTCCCTAGCGGGGGTGGAGACCCAGTACTTC. This translates into CASAPSLAGVETQYF.

The chain carries TRBV25-1 and TRBJ2-7; D is ambiguous. The CDR3 spans 13 residues. Trimming removed 5 bases from V and 6 bases from J, with 14 bases in between. Germline loops: CDR1 MGHDK, CDR2 SYGVNS. The CDR3 DNA sequence: TGTGCCAGCAGTCCCCCGGCGGTGGGCGAGCAGTACTTC. Translation: CASSPPAVGEQYF.

This clonotype was detected once. This clone may be a read error of a much larger clone one base away. V gene TRBV19 combines with J gene TRBJ2-2; weak D call: TRBD2 (5 bases). The V gene lost 5 bases and the J gene lost 8 bases, with 15 bases spanning the gap. CDR1 is LNHDA, CDR2 SQIVND, per germline (reference sequence). The CDR3 extends over 14 amino acids. Written as DNA, the CDR3 is TGTGCCAGTAGTGGCGATGCCGGGGTGGGGGAGCTGTTTTTT. This codes for CASSGDAGVGELFF. Variable domain in full (rest from reference TRBV19 and TRBJ2-2): DGGITQSPKYLFRKEGQNVTLSCEQNLNHDAMYWYRQDPGQGLRLIYYSQIVNDFQKGDIAEGYSVSREKKESFPLTVTSAQKNPTAFYLCASSGDAGVGELFFGEGSRLTVL.

This clonotype came up once. The chain joins TRBV20-1 to TRBJ1-2; TRBD1 agrees at 9 bases. From germline, CDR1 is DFQATT and CDR2 SNEGSKA (reference sequence). The CDR3 runs to 17 residues. V shed 3 bases, J shed 8 bases, and the junction held 19 bases outside the gene matches. The chain's CDR3 is CSARVVTSTGGESGYTF. CDR3 nucleotide sequence: TGCAGTGCTAGGGTCGTCACGAGCACAGGGGGCGAATCGGGCTACACCTTC.

This rearrangement joins TRBV20-1 to TRBJ2-7, with 9 bases that match TRBD1. Germline loops: CDR1 DFQATT, CDR2 SNEGSKA (reference sequence). V was pared by 4 bases and J by 6 bases, with 10 bases of the junction left unmatched. The CDR3 has 14 amino acids. DNA of the CDR3: TGCAGTGCTATGAAGGGACAGGGTCAGGTCGAGCAGTACTTC. Translation: CSAMKGQGQVEQYF.

This clonotype was observed many times. The rearrangement links TRBV7-9 to TRBJ1-2, with D possibly being TRBD1 (6 bases). The V gene's germline CDR1 is SEHNR and CDR2 FQNEAQ (reference sequence). The CDR3 consists of 17 residues. V was trimmed by 5 bases and J by 3 bases, leaving 22 bases between them. The CDR3 DNA reads as TGTGCCAGCAGCCCCGGGACAAGGCCCCCTTCCGACTATGGCTACACCTTC. Encoded protein: CASSPGTRPPSDYGYTF.

This clonotype was picked up many times. The genes are TRBV13 and TRBJ1-2; D is perhaps TRBD1 (5 bases). Germline loops: CDR1 PRHDT, CDR2 FYEKMQ (reference sequence). V lost 3 bases to trimming and J lost 4 bases, with 15 bases between them. The CDR3 runs to 15 residues. The CDR3 protein is CASSLAGDSSYGYTF. Here the CDR3 DNA reads TGTGCCAGCAGCTTGGCGGGCGACAGTTCCTATGGCTACACCTTC.

The chain joins TRBV29-1 to TRBJ2-5, with 8 nucleotides matching TRBD2. CDR1 and CDR2 (germline): SQVTM, ANQGSEA. This CDR3 has 14 residues. Unmatched junction bases numbered 8, after V lost 1 base and J lost 7 bases. The DNA of the CDR3 is TGCAGCGTTGAAGCGGGGGGGCTCGCAGGGACCCAGTACTTC. This encodes CSVEAGGLAGTQYF. Combining the CDR3 with reference TRBV29-1 and TRBJ2-5 gives the whole variable domain SAVISQKPSRDICQRGTSLTIQCQVDSQVTMMFWYRQQPGQSLTLIATANQGSEATYESGFVIDKFPISRPNLTFSTLTVSNMSPEDSSIYLCSVEAGGLAGTQYFGPGTRLLVL.

CDR3 in amino acids: CASSLVPRGKRLSPLHF. The CDR3 DNA sequence: TGTGCCAGCAGCTTAGTACCACGGGGGAAGAGATTGTCACCCCTCCACTTT. The chain carries TRBV7-9 and TRBJ1-6; tentative D call: TRBD1 (5 bases). Trimming shortened V by 1 base and J by 10 bases, and 20 bases separated the two germline ends. Germline loops: CDR1 SEHNR, CDR2 FQNEAQ (reference sequence). This CDR3 is built from 17 residues.

The chain recombines TRBV9 with TRBJ1-5; D unresolved. The V and J ends lost 2 bases and 3 bases respectively, with 12 bases between them. The CDR3 runs to 15 residues. Germline CDR1 SGDLS, CDR2 YYNGEE. The CDR3 region has the DNA TGTGCCAGCAGCGTCGATCCCGGGATCAATCAGCCCCAGCATTTT. It is translated as CASSVDPGINQPQHF.

This clonotype has more than one count but fewer than ten. This chain uses TRBV5-1 with TRBJ2-6; no definite D call. V gave up 4 bases and J gave up 2 bases, with 16 bases separating them. CDR3 size: 17 residues. Germline V lookup: CDR1 SGHRS, CDR2 YFSETQ. CDR3 sequence: CASSPEFIRTGANVLTF. The CDR3 nucleotides are TGCGCCAGCAGCCCGGAATTTATTAGGACTGGGGCCAACGTCCTGACTTTC.

This chain connects TRBV14 to TRBJ2-5; D gene ambiguous. Germline values: CDR1 SGHDN, CDR2 FVKESK. The length of the CDR3 is 16 residues. V was clipped by 0 bases and J by 3 bases, with 14 bases between them. Here the CDR3 reads CASSQDPSLGEETQYF. CDR3 DNA: TGTGCCAGCAGCCAAGACCCCAGCCTCGGAGAAGAGACCCAGTACTTC.